This is a list of T cell receptor beta chains from one sample in a study of cytomegalovirus exposure and HLA in healthy donors. Profiled with immunoSEQ multiplex PCR; TCRdb holds only in-frame clones, not every one. The repertoire holds some 170,000 clones, with about 90% as singletons. Sequenced input: PBMCs. The receptor source for this set is a woman in her thirties in good health and CMV-seronegative. Each CDR3 is given with its conserved first and last residue. A D gene is named only where the DNA matches it firmly. The listing skips clone size in some rows; elsewhere it reads once, few, many or a size class.

v_gene: TRBV4-1
abundance: -
d_gene: -
len: 17
j_gene: TRBJ1-1
CDR3aa: CASSQEWQGIINTEAFF
CDR3nt: TGCGCCAGCAGCCAAGAGTGGCAGGGGATTATAAACACTGAAGCTTTCTTT

v_gene: TRBV4-3
abundance: -
d_gene: -
len: 14
j_gene: TRBJ2-2
CDR3aa: CASSQDFNTGELFF
CDR3nt: TGCGCCAGCAGCCAAGATTTCAACACCGGGGAGCTGTTTTTT

v_gene: TRBV27
abundance: -
d_gene: TRBD2
len: 15
j_gene: TRBJ2-7
CDR3aa: CASSLASGASYEQYF
CDR3nt: TGTGCCAGCAGTTTAGCTAGCGGGGCCTCCTACGAGCAGTACTTC

v_gene: TRBV9
abundance: -
d_gene: TRBD2
len: 15
j_gene: TRBJ2-1
CDR3aa: CASSDGLAGVGEQFF
CDR3nt: TGTGCCAGCAGCGACGGACTAGCGGGAGTAGGTGAGCAGTTCTTC

v_gene: TRBV4-1
abundance: once
d_gene: TRBD2
len: 17
j_gene: TRBJ2-3
CDR3aa: CASSHPSGGAGADTQYF
CDR3nt: TGCGCCAGCAGCCATCCTAGCGGGGGGGCCGGCGCCGATACGCAGTATTTT

v_gene: TRBV9
abundance: -
d_gene: TRBD1
len: 13
j_gene: TRBJ1-1
CDR3aa: CASSSGGYTEAFF
CDR3nt: TGTGCCAGCAGCTCAGGGGGATACACTGAAGCTTTCTTT

v_gene: TRBV7-2
abundance: few
d_gene: TRBD1
len: 14
j_gene: TRBJ2-3
CDR3aa: CASSPRTGPDTQYF
CDR3nt: TGTGCCAGCAGCCCCCGGACAGGGCCAGATACGCAGTATTTT

v_gene: TRBV27
abundance: -
d_gene: -
len: 18
j_gene: TRBJ1-6
CDR3aa: CASSLSGGGSSYNSPLHF
CDR3nt: TGTGCCAGCAGTTTAAGCGGTGGAGGGAGCTCCTATAATTCACCCCTCCACTTT

v_gene: TRBV19
abundance: -
d_gene: -
len: 13
j_gene: TRBJ2-7
CDR3aa: CASSNGPSYEQYF
CDR3nt: TGTGCCAGTAGTAATGGGCCCTCCTACGAGCAGTACTTC

v_gene: TRBV13
abundance: -
d_gene: -
len: 12
j_gene: TRBJ1-5
CDR3aa: CASSSQRGPQHF
CDR3nt: TGTGCCAGCAGCTCACAAAGGGGGCCCCAGCATTTT

v_gene: TRBV6-1
abundance: -
d_gene: TRBD1
len: 16
j_gene: TRBJ1-1
CDR3aa: CASSEKTGVGNTEAFF
CDR3nt: TGTGCCAGCAGTGAAAAGACAGGGGTGGGGAACACTGAAGCTTTCTTT

v_gene: TRBV7-2
abundance: once
d_gene: TRBD1
len: 14
j_gene: TRBJ1-3
CDR3aa: CASSTTGAGNTIYF
CDR3nt: TGTGCCAGCAGCACTACAGGGGCTGGAAACACCATATATTTT

v_gene: TRBV5-5
abundance: -
d_gene: -
len: 12
j_gene: TRBJ1-2
CDR3aa: CASSLGTNGYTF
CDR3nt: TGTGCCAGCAGCCTAGGGACGAATGGCTACACCTTC

v_gene: TRBV2
abundance: once
d_gene: -
len: 11
j_gene: TRBJ1-3
CDR3aa: CASSDGDTIYF
CDR3nt: TGTGCCAGCAGTGATGGGGACACCATATATTTT

v_gene: TRBV5-6
abundance: -
d_gene: TRBD2
len: 12
j_gene: TRBJ2-1
CDR3aa: CASSSGGNEQFF
CDR3nt: TGTGCCAGCAGCTCCGGGGGGAATGAGCAGTTCTTC

v_gene: TRBV5-8
abundance: -
d_gene: -
len: 15
j_gene: TRBJ2-2
CDR3aa: CASRFGHPGTGELFF
CDR3nt: TGTGCCAGCAGATTTGGCCATCCCGGCACCGGGGAGCTGTTTTTT

v_gene: TRBV7-6
abundance: few
d_gene: TRBD1
len: 13
j_gene: TRBJ2-7
CDR3aa: CASSWTGDDEQYF
CDR3nt: TGTGCCAGCAGCTGGACAGGGGACGACGAGCAGTACTTC

v_gene: TRBV2
abundance: -
d_gene: -
len: 16
j_gene: TRBJ2-4
CDR3aa: CASSEADQLAKNIQYF
CDR3nt: TGTGCCAGCAGTGAAGCGGACCAGCTAGCCAAAAACATTCAGTACTTC

v_gene: TRBV7-6
abundance: once
d_gene: TRBD1
len: 14
j_gene: TRBJ2-7
CDR3aa: CASSQPGQVVEQYF
CDR3nt: TGTGCCAGCAGCCAACCGGGACAGGTTGTCGAGCAGTACTTC

v_gene: TRBV7-9
abundance: -
d_gene: -
len: 13
j_gene: TRBJ2-7
CDR3aa: CASSLRDNYEQYF
CDR3nt: TGTGCCAGCAGCTTGCGGGACAACTACGAGCAGTACTTC

v_gene: TRBV28
abundance: -
d_gene: -
len: 14
j_gene: TRBJ2-1
CDR3aa: CASSFWGNYNEQFF
CDR3nt: TGTGCCAGCAGTTTCTGGGGGAATTACAATGAGCAGTTCTTC

v_gene: TRBV28
abundance: -
d_gene: -
len: 19
j_gene: TRBJ1-3
CDR3aa: CASSYLANRDGHSGNTIYF
CDR3nt: TGTGCCAGCAGTTACCTTGCAAACCGGGACGGCCACTCTGGAAACACCATATATTTT

v_gene: TRBV4-3
abundance: -
d_gene: -
len: 18
j_gene: TRBJ2-6
CDR3aa: CASSPQSHTGTGANVLTF
CDR3nt: TGCGCCAGCAGCCCCCAGTCCCACACAGGGACTGGGGCCAACGTCCTGACTTTC

v_gene: TRBV29-1
abundance: -
d_gene: -
len: 14
j_gene: TRBJ1-1
CDR3aa: CSVVSAGGNTEAFF
CDR3nt: TGCAGCGTTGTCTCGGCCGGGGGAAACACTGAAGCTTTCTTT

v_gene: TRBV28
abundance: -
d_gene: TRBD2
len: 16
j_gene: TRBJ2-7
CDR3aa: CASSQGTSGVAYEQYF
CDR3nt: TGTGCCAGCAGTCAAGGGACTAGCGGGGTAGCCTACGAGCAGTACTTC

v_gene: TRBV4-2
abundance: -
d_gene: TRBD2
len: 17
j_gene: TRBJ2-1
CDR3aa: CASSRRALAESYNEQFF
CDR3nt: TGTGCCAGCAGCCGCCGGGCGCTAGCGGAGTCCTACAATGAGCAGTTCTTC

v_gene: TRBV5-1
abundance: -
d_gene: -
len: 15
j_gene: TRBJ2-1
CDR3aa: CASSLAVGTYNEQFF
CDR3nt: TGCGCCAGCAGCTTGGCAGTGGGAACCTACAATGAGCAGTTCTTC

v_gene: TRBV30
abundance: -
d_gene: -
len: 12
j_gene: TRBJ2-7
CDR3aa: CACTGITYEQYF
CDR3nt: TGTGCCTGCACCGGGATTACCTACGAGCAGTACTTC

v_gene: TRBV30
abundance: many
d_gene: -
len: 15
j_gene: TRBJ2-2
CDR3aa: CAWRQDRGPAGELFF
CDR3nt: TGTGCCTGGAGACAGGACCGGGGCCCCGCCGGGGAGCTGTTTTTT

v_gene: TRBV5-4
abundance: -
d_gene: TRBD1
len: 16
j_gene: TRBJ2-5
CDR3aa: CASSLPKDRARETQYF
CDR3nt: TGTGCCAGCAGCTTGCCGAAGGACAGGGCGCGGGAGACCCAGTACTTC

v_gene: TRBV5-4
abundance: -
d_gene: -
len: 13
j_gene: TRBJ1-1
CDR3aa: CASSLAGHTEAFF
CDR3nt: TGTGCCAGCAGCTTGGCGGGGCACACTGAAGCTTTCTTT

v_gene: TRBV2
abundance: -
d_gene: TRBD2
len: 17
j_gene: TRBJ2-4
CDR3aa: CASRPSSGRAPKNIQYF
CDR3nt: TGTGCCAGCAGGCCATCTAGCGGGAGGGCTCCCAAAAACATTCAGTACTTC

v_gene: TRBV19
abundance: -
d_gene: -
len: 12
j_gene: TRBJ1-1
CDR3aa: CASSRMNTEAFF
CDR3nt: TGTGCCAGTAGTAGAATGAACACTGAAGCTTTCTTT

v_gene: TRBV19
abundance: once
d_gene: -
len: 16
j_gene: TRBJ1-4
CDR3aa: CASSSRTDPTNEKLFF
CDR3nt: TGTGCCAGTAGTTCGAGGACCGACCCAACTAATGAAAAACTGTTTTTT

v_gene: TRBV6-1
abundance: -
d_gene: -
len: 14
j_gene: TRBJ2-2
CDR3aa: CASSRDWGPGELFF
CDR3nt: TGTGCCAGCAGTAGGGACTGGGGACCCGGGGAGCTGTTTTTT

v_gene: TRBV11-3
abundance: -
d_gene: -
len: 15
j_gene: TRBJ2-7
CDR3aa: CASSLGVFRGDEQYF
CDR3nt: TGTGCCAGCAGCTTAGGGGTCTTCAGGGGGGACGAGCAGTACTTC

v_gene: TRBV7-9
abundance: -
d_gene: -
len: 12
j_gene: TRBJ1-2
CDR3aa: CASSLGGVGYTF
CDR3nt: TGTGCCAGCAGCTTAGGCGGAGTGGGCTACACCTTC

v_gene: TRBV30
abundance: few
d_gene: -
len: 13
j_gene: TRBJ1-2
CDR3aa: CAWAPRTADGYTF
CDR3nt: TGTGCCTGGGCTCCTAGGACCGCCGACGGCTACACCTTC

v_gene: TRBV5-4
abundance: -
d_gene: -
len: 14
j_gene: TRBJ2-1
CDR3aa: CASRRTDSFNEQFF
CDR3nt: TGTGCCAGTAGACGGACGGATTCGTTCAATGAGCAGTTCTTC

v_gene: TRBV5-4
abundance: -
d_gene: TRBD1
len: 16
j_gene: TRBJ2-5
CDR3aa: CASSTWDRGRLETQYF
CDR3nt: TGTGCCAGCAGCACTTGGGACAGGGGGCGTCTAGAGACCCAGTACTTC

v_gene: TRBV4-3
abundance: -
d_gene: -
len: 17
j_gene: TRBJ1-4
CDR3aa: CASSQEGRGATNEKLFF
CDR3nt: TGCGCCAGCAGCCAAGAAGGACGGGGGGCAACTAATGAAAAACTGTTTTTT

v_gene: TRBV20-1
abundance: -
d_gene: -
len: 11
j_gene: TRBJ1-1
CDR3aa: CSARDVPEAFF
CDR3nt: TGCAGTGCTAGAGATGTCCCTGAAGCTTTCTTT

v_gene: TRBV6-5
abundance: few
d_gene: -
len: 12
j_gene: TRBJ1-2
CDR3aa: CASRTQNYGYTF
CDR3nt: TGTGCCAGCAGGACCCAAAACTATGGCTACACCTTC

v_gene: TRBV27
abundance: -
d_gene: -
len: 12
j_gene: TRBJ2-1
CDR3aa: CASVASYNEQFF
CDR3nt: TGTGCCAGCGTGGCAAGCTACAATGAGCAGTTCTTC

v_gene: TRBV6-1
abundance: -
d_gene: -
len: 14
j_gene: TRBJ2-2
CDR3aa: CASSERRYTGELFF
CDR3nt: TGTGCCAGCAGTGAACGCCGGTACACCGGGGAGCTGTTTTTT

v_gene: TRBV7-2
abundance: -
d_gene: TRBD2
len: 14
j_gene: TRBJ2-7
CDR3aa: CASSLERTSGEQYF
CDR3nt: TGTGCCAGCAGCTTAGAGAGGACTAGCGGCGAGCAGTACTTC

v_gene: TRBV28
abundance: -
d_gene: TRBD2
len: 13
j_gene: TRBJ2-5
CDR3aa: CASRAGGTETQYF
CDR3nt: TGTGCCAGCAGAGCGGGGGGCACGGAGACCCAGTACTTC

v_gene: TRBV5-1
abundance: -
d_gene: -
len: 15
j_gene: TRBJ2-7
CDR3aa: CASSLPSQGKSEQYF
CDR3nt: TGCGCCAGCAGCTTACCTTCTCAGGGGAAGAGCGAGCAGTACTTC

v_gene: TRBV7-2
abundance: -
d_gene: -
len: 11
j_gene: TRBJ2-3
CDR3aa: CASSSPDTQYF
CDR3nt: TGTGCCAGCAGCTCCCCGGATACGCAGTATTTT